This TCR beta chain was identified during a study of blood T cell repertoires in COVID-19. Study context: PBMCs, B-cell-depleted T cells, or T cells were the source of the cDNA or gDNA that made up the material.

The germline CDR1 and CDR2 sequences are MNHEY and SMNVEV (reference sequence). Trimming stripped 2 bases from V and 3 bases from J, with 5 bases between. This CDR3 region has 12 residues. For this clone: The same CDR3 is also encoded by other DNA sequences in this sample.

In the original processing: Amplification of reference gene primers was used by the study to estimate nucleated cell counts. The assay was immunoSEQ multiplex PCR, and TCRdb's table has in-frame clones only and misses some. Clonal size and the V and J genes are those of that table, whereas D and trimming came from the DNA. The sample lists fewer than 300,000 clones; more than 65% were seen once. This TCR derives from a woman under 30 with acute or convalescent COVID-19. Input material: peripheral blood. The chain is built from TRBV27 and TRBJ2-7; D gene ambiguous. This chain's CDR3 is CASSLGGYEQYF. CDR3 bases: TGTGCCAGCAGTTTAGGCGGCTACGAGCAGTACTTC.